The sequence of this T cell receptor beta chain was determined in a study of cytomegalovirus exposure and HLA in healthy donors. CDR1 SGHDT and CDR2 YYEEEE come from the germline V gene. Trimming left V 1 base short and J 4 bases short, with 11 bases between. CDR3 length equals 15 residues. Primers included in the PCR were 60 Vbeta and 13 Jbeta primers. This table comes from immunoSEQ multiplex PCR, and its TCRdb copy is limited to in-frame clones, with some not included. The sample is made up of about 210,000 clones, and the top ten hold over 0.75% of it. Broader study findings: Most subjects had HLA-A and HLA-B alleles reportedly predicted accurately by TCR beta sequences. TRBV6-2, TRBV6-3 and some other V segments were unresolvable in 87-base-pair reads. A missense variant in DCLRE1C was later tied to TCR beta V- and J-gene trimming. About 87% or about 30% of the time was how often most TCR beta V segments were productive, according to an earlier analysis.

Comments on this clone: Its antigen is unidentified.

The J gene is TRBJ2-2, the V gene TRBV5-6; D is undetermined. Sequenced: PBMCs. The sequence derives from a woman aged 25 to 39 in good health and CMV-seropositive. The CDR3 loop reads CASSLYGWSTGELFF. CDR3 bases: TGTGCCAGCAGCTTGTATGGGTGGAGCACCGGGGAGCTGTTTTTT.